These 11 T cell receptor beta chains share one sample of origin, sequenced in a study of identical twins. TCRdb itself ran the 5' RACE reads through MiXCR, one entry per CDR3 protein. Among about 810,000 distinct CDR3 sequences listed, more than 9% were seen once. Another study also made use of these data, one on yellow fever vaccine responses in identical twins.

Material: PBMCs. The origin of the receptors is a young woman in good health.

This clonotype was detected a few times. The J gene is TRBJ2-1, the V gene TRBV4-2; 10 nucleotides match TRBD2. Germline lookup yields CDR1 LGHNA and CDR2 YNFKEQ. J was trimmed by 8 bases and V by 0 bases; bases with no gene match: 13. CDR3 length equals 18 residues. The CDR3 loop reads CASSQEVPSGRGADEQFF. The CDR3 nucleotides are TGTGCCAGCAGCCAAGAGGTCCCTAGCGGGAGAGGGGCGGATGAGCAGTTCTTC.

A remark on this clonotype: The junction does not match germline at one end; this may be a read error. This chain links TRBV12-3 or TRBV12-4 with TRBJ2-5; 9 nucleotides agree with TRBD2. The length of the CDR3 is 19 residues. The CDR3 DNA follows: TGTGCCATCAGTTTCAAGTGGGGAGCCGCGGGAGGGCCCAAAGAGACCCAGTACTTC. It is translated as CAISFKWGAAGGPKETQYF.

The rearrangement links TRBV27 to TRBJ1-2; TRBD1 agrees at 9 bases. The CDR3 contains 15 residues. CDR1 and CDR2 (germline): MNHEY, SMNVEV (reference sequence). V was clipped by 4 bases and J by 3 bases; unmatched bases: 6. Here the CDR3 DNA reads TGTGCCAGCAGTTCATACCGGGACAGGGACTATGGCTACACCTTC. Protein sequence: CASSSYRDRDYGYTF.

V is TRBV20-1 and J is TRBJ1-6; no clear D gene. The V gene's germline CDR1 is DFQATT and CDR2 SNEGSKA (reference sequence). The CDR3 extends over 15 amino acids. V was trimmed by 5 bases and J by 0 bases, leaving 11 bases between them. CDR3 in DNA: TGCAGTGCTTGGGGTGGTTTCTCCTATAATTCACCCCTCCACTTT. Amino acids: CSAWGGFSYNSPLHF.

This clonotype showed up just a few times. This chain connects TRBV11-3 to TRBJ2-4; D is undetermined. Germline CDR1 and CDR2: SGHNT and YENEEA. The CDR3 has 12 residues. Trimming pared 5 bases from V and 10 bases from J, leaving 12 bases between. CDR3 nucleotides: TGTGCCAGCAGCCTAGGACCGGGTATTCAGTACTTC. The encoded protein is CASSLGPGIQYF.

This clonotype was seen more than once but under ten times. V usage is TRBV20-1 and J usage is TRBJ1-6, with 11 nucleotides matching TRBD1. The CDR3 loop spans 23 amino acids. Germline V lookup: CDR1 DFQATT, CDR2 SNEGSKA (reference sequence). The trim removed 1 base at V and 7 bases at J, leaving 27 bases unmatched. The CDR3: CSARASGTGGKFMSDRWNSPLHF. In nucleotides, the CDR3 is TGCAGTGCTAGAGCCTCCGGGACAGGGGGTAAATTTATGTCGGACAGGTGGAATTCACCCCTCCACTTT.

This clonotype was seen a few times. The gene calls are TRBV6-1 and TRBJ2-1; 9 bases match TRBD1. Germline loops: CDR1 MNHNS, CDR2 SASEGT. The CDR3 covers 15 residues. The trim removed 6 bases at V and 5 bases at J, leaving 8 bases unmatched. CDR3 residues: CASRMRDRDDNEQFF. In DNA form, the CDR3 reads TGTGCCAGCAGGATGAGGGACAGGGATGACAATGAGCAGTTCTTC.

V gene TRBV2 combines with J gene TRBJ2-1; tentatively, D is TRBD2 (5 bases). The CDR3 sequence is 15 residues long. CDR1 and CDR2 (germline): SNHLY, FYNNEI. Trimming shortened V by 6 bases and J by 4 bases, and 16 bases separated the two germline ends. The CDR3 DNA reads as TGTGCCAGCAGGGAGATCGGAGGAAGTTACAATGAGCAGTTCTTC. Its protein product is CASREIGGSYNEQFF.

V is TRBV12-3 or TRBV12-4 and J is TRBJ2-2; D gene ambiguous. CDR3 length: 14 amino acids. Trimming left V 5 bases short and J 6 bases short, with 13 bases between. DNA of the CDR3: TGTGCCAGCAGTCCACCCCGAAAGTCCGGGGAGCTGTTTTTT. It yields the protein CASSPPRKSGELFF.

This clonotype has only a few counts. The chain joins TRBV9 to TRBJ2-1; 9 positions match TRBD2. The CDR3 extends over 14 amino acids. Germline V gene sequence: CDR1 SGDLS, CDR2 YYNGEE. Trimming took 3 bases from V and 6 from J; bases not matched to a gene: 4. CDR3 loop: CASSGLSGSNEQFF. The CDR3 coding sequence is TGTGCCAGCAGCGGTCTTAGCGGGAGCAATGAGCAGTTCTTC.

This clonotype was seen a few times. This rearrangement joins TRBV20-1 to TRBJ2-7; 11 bases fit TRBD2. Trimming at V came to 0 bases and at J to 4 bases, leaving 2 bases not matched to a gene. CDR3 length equals 14 residues. Looked up from germline, CDR1 is DFQATT and CDR2 is SNEGSKA (reference sequence). CDR3 amino acids: CSARELAGVYEQYF. CDR3 in DNA: TGCAGTGCTAGAGAACTAGCGGGGGTATACGAGCAGTACTTC.